Each of the 13 T cell receptor beta chains below was sequenced from the same sample in a study of response to subunit inactivated influenza vaccine. TCRdb itself ran the RT-PCR reads through MiXCR, one entry per CDR3 protein. The sample shows fewer than 550,000 distinct CDR3 sequences, about 25% of them seen only once. The material sequenced was CD4+ T cells sorted from PBMCs, taken roughly 5 days after vaccination. Source of these receptors: a man aged 50 to 60 who received an inactivated influenza vaccine.

This chain joins TRBV11-2 and TRBJ2-7; possibly TRBD1 for D (6 bases). V was shortened by 2 bases and J by 0 bases, with 17 bases between the two germline ends. Germline CDR1 and CDR2: SGHAT and FQNNGV. This CDR3 spans 17 amino acids. The CDR3 spells CASSLTSGATSSYEQYF. CDR3 coding DNA: TGTGCCAGCAGCTTAACCTCAGGGGCAACCAGCTCCTACGAGCAGTACTTC.

This clonotype was observed at least ten times. The V call is TRBV7-2, the J call TRBJ2-5; perhaps TRBD1 as D (7 bases). CDR3 length: 15 amino acids. The germline V gene has CDR1 SGHTA and CDR2 FQGNSA. Trimming removed 0 bases at V and 4 bases at J, with 12 bases between. CDR3 residues: CASSLAQGGAETQYF. The CDR3, as DNA: TGTGCCAGCAGCTTAGCGCAGGGGGGCGCAGAGACCCAGTACTTC.

This clonotype was counted a few times. The rearrangement uses TRBV5-1 and TRBJ2-7; 10 nucleotides align to TRBD1. The CDR3 is 16 amino acids. With V trimmed by 4 bases and J by 0 bases, 7 bases remained unmatched. The germline CDR1 and CDR2 sequences are SGHRS and YFSETQ. Here the CDR3 DNA reads TGCGCCAGCAGCCTTCCGGGACAGGGGATCTCCTACGAGCAGTACTTC. It encodes CASSLPGQGISYEQYF.

This clonotype was found a few times. The V gene is TRBV12-3 or TRBV12-4, the J gene TRBJ1-5, with 10 bases lining up with TRBD1. The CDR3 extends over 17 amino acids. Trimming cost V 4 bases and J 6 bases; bases outside gene matches: 12. The CDR3 loop is CASSWTGTGDKSQPQHF. CDR3 coding DNA: TGTGCCAGCAGTTGGACCGGGACAGGGGACAAGAGTCAGCCCCAGCATTTT.

The CDR3 reads CASSVEGTYNQPQHF. The CDR3 DNA reads TGTGCCAGCAGCGTAGAAGGGACATATAATCAGCCCCAGCATTTT. The chain links TRBV7-2 to TRBJ1-5, with D possibly matching TRBD1 (6 bases). This CDR3 spans 15 amino acids. Trimming took 5 bases from V and 4 from J, leaving 15 bases between them. Germline lookup yields CDR1 SGHTA and CDR2 FQGNSA.

There are a few counts of this clonotype. The chain couples TRBV7-9 to TRBJ1-4; D not resolved. The CDR3 is 14 residues long. Trimming pared 2 bases from V and 5 bases from J, leaving 9 bases between. Germline V gene data show CDR1 as SEHNR and CDR2 as FQNEAQ (reference sequence). Here the CDR3 reads CASSLSIGNEKLFF. CDR3 nucleotides: TGTGCCAGCAGCTTATCGATCGGGAATGAAAAACTGTTTTTT.

The chain has TRBV28 and TRBJ2-3; D assignment may be TRBD1 or TRBD2 (5 bases each). The CDR3 length is 15 residues. Per the germline V gene, CDR1 is MDHEN and CDR2 is SYDVKM. V lost 5 bases and J 0 bases, leaving 12 bases between the germline ends. This CDR3 is CASSELRDSTDTQYF. The CDR3 DNA is TGTGCCAGCAGTGAGCTTCGGGACAGCACAGATACGCAGTATTTT.

This clonotype was observed a few times. The rearrangement joins TRBV6-5 to TRBJ1-4; D gene ambiguous. This CDR3 contains 12 residues. CDR1 is MNHEY and CDR2 is SVGAGI in the germline V gene. Trimming stripped 6 bases from V and 8 bases from J, with 10 bases between. CDR3 region: CASRNELEKLFF. DNA for the CDR3: TGTGCCAGCAGAAATGAGTTGGAAAAACTGTTTTTT.

This clonotype has a handful of counts. The chain is built from TRBV4-2 and TRBJ1-5, with D uncertain. Germline CDR1 reads LGHNA; CDR2 reads YNFKEQ. The CDR3 extends over 15 amino acids. V gave up 3 bases and J gave up 0 bases, with 9 bases separating them. The CDR3 spells CASSQERYSNQPQHF. The CDR3 DNA is TGTGCCAGCAGCCAGGAGAGATATAGCAATCAGCCCCAGCATTTT.

The rearrangement links TRBV6-4 to TRBJ1-3; D uncertain. The CDR3 runs to 14 residues. Germline V lookup: CDR1 MRHNA, CDR2 SNTAGT. V was clipped by 6 bases and J by 0 bases, with 9 bases between them. For the CDR3, the DNA is TGTGCCAGCAGGAGGGTGACCTCTGGAAACACCATATATTTT. It translates to CASRRVTSGNTIYF.

The V and J genes are TRBV5-1 and TRBJ1-1; no firm D call. The CDR3 length is 14 residues. Germline CDR1 and CDR2: SGHRS and YFSETQ. V shed 0 bases and J shed 2 bases, with 8 bases lying between them. This CDR3 is CASSLELSNTEAFF. As DNA, the CDR3 is TGCGCCAGCAGCTTGGAGCTGTCTAACACTGAAGCTTTCTTT.

This clonotype was detected a few times. The chain couples TRBV7-9 to TRBJ2-3; 10 bases align to TRBD1. V dropped 8 bases and J dropped 4; count of bases not matched to a gene: 9. Germline CDR1 SEHNR, CDR2 FQNEAQ (reference sequence). The CDR3 has 15 amino acids. The CDR3 region is CASGSRQGAADTQYF. The CDR3 bases are TGTGCCAGCGGATCCAGACAGGGGGCGGCAGATACGCAGTATTTT.

This clonotype was seen a handful of times. The CDR3 protein is CASSLRDGGTGELFF. In DNA form, the CDR3 reads TGCGCCAGCAGCTTGCGTGACGGGGGGACCGGGGAGCTGTTTTTT. The rearrangement joins TRBV5-1 to TRBJ2-2; 7 bases are a match to TRBD2. With V trimmed by 1 base and J by 5 bases, 5 bases remained unmatched. The CDR3 has 15 residues. Germline V lookup: CDR1 SGHRS, CDR2 YFSETQ.